The clone carrying this TCR beta chain was found many times. The data were taken from a study of T cells in Graves' hyperthyroidism and ophthalmopathy. Germline V gene data show CDR1 as MNHEY and CDR2 as SVGEGT. V lost 6 bases to trimming and J lost 1 base; unmatched junction nucleotides: 7. The CDR3 contains 16 residues. The investigators amplified TCR beta CDR3 regions from RNA transcripts. A first-round RT-PCR of the TCR CDR3 used the HTBI primer set. MiXCR was run by TCRdb on the multiplex PCR reads, yielding one entry per CDR3 protein. The table lists around 440,000 distinct CDR3 sequences, roughly 14% of them singletons, with roughly 13% in the top ten.

The sample consisted of blood. The TCR was taken from a woman aged 18 to 35 with Graves' hyperthyroidism. The chain is built from TRBV6-2 or TRBV6-3 and TRBJ2-3; 10 nucleotides agree with TRBD2. The CDR3, as DNA: TGTGCCAGCAGGATTAGCGGGAGGAGAGGCACAGATACGCAGTATTTT. Translation: CASRISGRRGTDTQYF.